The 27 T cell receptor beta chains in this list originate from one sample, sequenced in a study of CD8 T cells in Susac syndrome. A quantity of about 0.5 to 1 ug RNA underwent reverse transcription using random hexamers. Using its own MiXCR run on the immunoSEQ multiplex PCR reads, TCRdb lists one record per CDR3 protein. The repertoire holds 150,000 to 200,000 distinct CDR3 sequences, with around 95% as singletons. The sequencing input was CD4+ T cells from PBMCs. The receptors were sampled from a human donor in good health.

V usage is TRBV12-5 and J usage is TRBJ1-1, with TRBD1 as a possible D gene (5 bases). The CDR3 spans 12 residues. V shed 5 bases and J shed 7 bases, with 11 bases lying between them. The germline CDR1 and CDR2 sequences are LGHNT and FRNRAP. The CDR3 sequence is CASGTGGGEAFF. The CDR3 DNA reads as TGTGCTAGTGGTACCGGGGGAGGTGAAGCTTTCTTT.

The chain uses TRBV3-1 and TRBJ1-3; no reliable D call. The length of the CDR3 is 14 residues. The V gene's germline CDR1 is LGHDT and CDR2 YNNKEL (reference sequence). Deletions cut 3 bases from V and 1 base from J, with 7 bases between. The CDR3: CASSQARSGNTIYF. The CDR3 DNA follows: TGTGCCAGCAGCCAGGCCAGGTCTGGAAACACCATATATTTT.

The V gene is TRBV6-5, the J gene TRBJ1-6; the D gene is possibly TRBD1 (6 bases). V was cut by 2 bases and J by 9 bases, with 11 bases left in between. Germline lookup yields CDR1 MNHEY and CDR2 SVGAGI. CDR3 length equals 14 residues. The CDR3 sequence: CASSYRGQGSPLHF. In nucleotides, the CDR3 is TGTGCCAGCAGTTACCGGGGGCAGGGTTCACCCCTCCACTTT.

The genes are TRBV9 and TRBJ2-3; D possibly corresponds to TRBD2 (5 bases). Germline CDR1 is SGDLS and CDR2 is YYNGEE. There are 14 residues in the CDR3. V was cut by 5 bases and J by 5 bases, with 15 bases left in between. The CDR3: CASSWRQAVDTQYF. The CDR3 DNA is TGTGCCAGCAGTTGGAGGCAGGCGGTAGATACGCAGTATTTT.

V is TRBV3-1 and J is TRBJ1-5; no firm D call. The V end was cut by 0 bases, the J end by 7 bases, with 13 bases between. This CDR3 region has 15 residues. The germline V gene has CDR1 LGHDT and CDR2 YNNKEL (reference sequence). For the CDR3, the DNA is TGTGCCAGCAGCCAAGAATTCGGTGGGCGACAGCCCCAGCATTTT. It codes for CASSQEFGGRQPQHF.

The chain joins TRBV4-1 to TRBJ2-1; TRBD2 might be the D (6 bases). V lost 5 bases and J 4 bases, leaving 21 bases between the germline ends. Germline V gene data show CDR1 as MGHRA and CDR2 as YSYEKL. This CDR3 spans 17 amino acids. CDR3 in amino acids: CASSSRLLAVSYNEQFF. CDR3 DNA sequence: TGCGCCAGCAGCTCCCGTCTACTAGCCGTTTCGTACAATGAGCAGTTCTTC.

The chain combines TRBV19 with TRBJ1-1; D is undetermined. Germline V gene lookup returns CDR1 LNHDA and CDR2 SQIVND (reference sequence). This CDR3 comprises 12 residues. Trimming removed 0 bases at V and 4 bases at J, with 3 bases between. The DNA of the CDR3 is TGTGCCAGTAGTATAGAAACCACTGAAGCTTTCTTT. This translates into CASSIETTEAFF.

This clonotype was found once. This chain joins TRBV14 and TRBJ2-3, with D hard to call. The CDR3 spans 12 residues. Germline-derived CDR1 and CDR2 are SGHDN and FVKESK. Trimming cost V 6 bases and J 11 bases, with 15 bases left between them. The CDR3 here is CASSSGFGGQYF. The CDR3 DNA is TGTGCCAGCAGTTCAGGCTTCGGTGGGCAGTATTTT.

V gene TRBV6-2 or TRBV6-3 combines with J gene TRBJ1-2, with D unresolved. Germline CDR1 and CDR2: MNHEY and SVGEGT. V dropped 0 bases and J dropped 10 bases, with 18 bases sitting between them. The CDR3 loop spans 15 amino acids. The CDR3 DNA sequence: TGTGCCAGCAGTTACTCGGGCGGGCGCGAAATGGACTACACCTTC. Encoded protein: CASSYSGGREMDYTF.

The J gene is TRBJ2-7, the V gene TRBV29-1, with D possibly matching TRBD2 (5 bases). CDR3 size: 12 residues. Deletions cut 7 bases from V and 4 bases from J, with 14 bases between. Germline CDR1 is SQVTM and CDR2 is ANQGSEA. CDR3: CSAETGWYEQYF. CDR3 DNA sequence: TGCAGCGCCGAGACGGGATGGTACGAGCAGTACTTC.

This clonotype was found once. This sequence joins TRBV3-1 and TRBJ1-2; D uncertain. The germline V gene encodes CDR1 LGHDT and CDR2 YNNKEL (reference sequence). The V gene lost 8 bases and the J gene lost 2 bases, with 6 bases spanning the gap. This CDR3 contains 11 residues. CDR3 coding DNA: TGTGCCAGCGGGCAGAACTATGGCTACACCTTC. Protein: CASGQNYGYTF.

CDR3 residues: CASSHTSGANVLTF. The DNA of the CDR3 is TGCGCCAGCAGCCATACTTCTGGGGCCAACGTCCTGACTTTC. The chain recombines TRBV4-1 with TRBJ2-6; no firm D call. The CDR3 totals 14 residues. Trimming removed 3 bases at V and 1 base at J, with 4 bases between. Looked up from germline, CDR1 is MGHRA and CDR2 is YSYEKL.

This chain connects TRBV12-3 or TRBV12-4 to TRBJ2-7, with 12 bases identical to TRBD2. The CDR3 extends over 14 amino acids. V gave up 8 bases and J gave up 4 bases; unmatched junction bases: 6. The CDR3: CASSSSGGVYEQYF. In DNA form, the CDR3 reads TGTGCCAGCTCATCTAGCGGGGGGGTTTACGAGCAGTACTTC.

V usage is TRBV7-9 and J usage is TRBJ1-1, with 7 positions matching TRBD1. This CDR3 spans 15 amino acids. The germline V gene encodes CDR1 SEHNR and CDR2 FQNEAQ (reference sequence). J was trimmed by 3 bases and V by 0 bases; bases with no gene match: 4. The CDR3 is CASSLAGQADTEAFF. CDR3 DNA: TGTGCCAGCAGCTTAGCAGGACAGGCGGACACTGAAGCTTTCTTT.

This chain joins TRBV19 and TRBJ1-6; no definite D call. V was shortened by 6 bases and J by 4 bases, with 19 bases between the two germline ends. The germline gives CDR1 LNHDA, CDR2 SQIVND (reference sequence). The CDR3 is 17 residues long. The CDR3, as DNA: TGTGCCAGTAGCGTCTCTACAGCGCGAAGTTATAATTCACCCCTCCACTTT. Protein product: CASSVSTARSYNSPLHF.

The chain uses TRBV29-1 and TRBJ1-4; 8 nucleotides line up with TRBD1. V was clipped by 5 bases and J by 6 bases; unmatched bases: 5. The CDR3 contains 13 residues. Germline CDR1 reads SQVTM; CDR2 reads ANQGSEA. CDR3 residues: CSVKDRVDEKLFF. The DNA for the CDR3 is TGCAGCGTTAAGGACAGGGTGGATGAAAAACTGTTTTTT.

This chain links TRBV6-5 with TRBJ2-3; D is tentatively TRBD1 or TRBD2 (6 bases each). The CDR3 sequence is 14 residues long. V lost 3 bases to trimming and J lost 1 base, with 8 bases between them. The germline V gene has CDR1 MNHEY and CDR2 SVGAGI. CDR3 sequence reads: CASSYGGRTDTQYF. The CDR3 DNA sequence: TGTGCCAGCAGTTATGGGGGGCGCACAGATACGCAGTATTTT.

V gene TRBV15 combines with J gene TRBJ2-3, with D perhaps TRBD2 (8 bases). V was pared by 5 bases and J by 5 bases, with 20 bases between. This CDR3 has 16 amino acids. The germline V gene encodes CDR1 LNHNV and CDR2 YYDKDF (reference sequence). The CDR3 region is CATSSREGALGDTQYF. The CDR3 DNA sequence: TGTGCCACCAGCTCACGGGAGGGGGCCCTCGGAGATACGCAGTATTTT.

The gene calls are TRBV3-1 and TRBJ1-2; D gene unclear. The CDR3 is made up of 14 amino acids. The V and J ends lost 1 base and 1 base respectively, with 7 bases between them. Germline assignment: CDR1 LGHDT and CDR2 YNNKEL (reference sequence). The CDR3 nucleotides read TGTGCCAGCAGCCAAGGTCGGGGTAACTATGGCTACACCTTC. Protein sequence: CASSQGRGNYGYTF.

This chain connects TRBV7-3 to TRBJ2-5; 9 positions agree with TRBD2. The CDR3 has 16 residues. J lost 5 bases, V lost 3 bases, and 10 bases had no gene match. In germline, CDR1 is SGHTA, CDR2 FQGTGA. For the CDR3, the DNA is TGTGCCAGCAGCTTCCGGGCCGCGGGGGGGAGGGAGACCCAGTACTTC. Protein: CASSFRAAGGRETQYF.

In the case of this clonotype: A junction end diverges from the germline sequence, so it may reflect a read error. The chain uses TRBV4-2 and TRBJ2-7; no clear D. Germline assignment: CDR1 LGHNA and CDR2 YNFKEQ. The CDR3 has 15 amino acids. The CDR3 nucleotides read TGTACCAGCAGCCCCTCCCCACAGACCCCCTACGAGCAGTACTTC. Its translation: CTSSPSPQTPYEQYF.

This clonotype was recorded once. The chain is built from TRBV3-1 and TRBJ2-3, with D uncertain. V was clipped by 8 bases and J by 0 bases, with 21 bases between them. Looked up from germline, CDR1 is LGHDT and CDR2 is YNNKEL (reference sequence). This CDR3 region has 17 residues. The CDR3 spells CASYGGSRSLSTDTQYF. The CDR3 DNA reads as TGTGCCAGCTATGGCGGAAGCCGCTCCCTTAGCACAGATACGCAGTATTTT.

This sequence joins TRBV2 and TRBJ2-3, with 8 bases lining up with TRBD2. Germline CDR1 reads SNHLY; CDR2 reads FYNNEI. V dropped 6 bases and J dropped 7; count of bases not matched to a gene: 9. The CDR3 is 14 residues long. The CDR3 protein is CASRDGGAVYTQYF. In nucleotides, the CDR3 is TGTGCCAGCAGAGACGGGGGGGCGGTATATACGCAGTATTTT.

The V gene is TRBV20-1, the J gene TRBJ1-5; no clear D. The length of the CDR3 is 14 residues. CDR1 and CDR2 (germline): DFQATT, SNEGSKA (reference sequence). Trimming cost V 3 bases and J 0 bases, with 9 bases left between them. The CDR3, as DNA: TGCAGTGCTAGTGGGCAGACTAGCAATCAGCCCCAGCATTTT. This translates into CSASGQTSNQPQHF.

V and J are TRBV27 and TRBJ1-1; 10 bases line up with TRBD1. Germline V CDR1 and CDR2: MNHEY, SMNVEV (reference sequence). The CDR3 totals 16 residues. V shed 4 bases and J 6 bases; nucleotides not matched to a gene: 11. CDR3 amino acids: CASSSYGQGGFAEAFF. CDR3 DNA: TGTGCCAGCAGTTCCTATGGACAGGGGGGTTTTGCTGAAGCTTTCTTT.

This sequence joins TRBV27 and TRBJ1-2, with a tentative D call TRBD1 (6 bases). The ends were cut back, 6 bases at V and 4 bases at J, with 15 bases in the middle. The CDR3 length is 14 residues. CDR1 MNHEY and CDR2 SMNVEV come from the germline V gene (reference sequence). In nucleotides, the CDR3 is TGTGCCAGCAGCCCTGGACAGTGGTCCTATGGCTACACCTTC. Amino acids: CASSPGQWSYGYTF.

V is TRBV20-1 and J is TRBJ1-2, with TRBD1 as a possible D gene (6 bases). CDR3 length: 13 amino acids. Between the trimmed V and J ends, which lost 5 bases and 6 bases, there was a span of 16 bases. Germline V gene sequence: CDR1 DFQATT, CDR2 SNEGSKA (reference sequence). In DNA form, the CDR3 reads TGCAGTGCTTCCCTTGGTGGGGGCCATGGCTACACCTTC. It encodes CSASLGGGHGYTF.